The next 16 T cell receptor beta chains were all read from a single sample in a study of molecular identifiers for immune sequencing clone quantification. One entry per CDR3 protein results from TCRdb running MiXCR on the PCR reads. The table includes some 650,000 distinct CDR3 sequences, just under 20% detected once. Sequenced material: naive CD8+ T cells from blood, with Jurkat cell RNA spiked in. Subset meaning: FACS-sorted CD8+CD4-CCR7+CD45RA+ naive T cells. Source of these receptors: a human donor in good health. Some libraries in this study had Jurkat cell RNA spiked in.

The gene calls are TRBV11-2 and TRBJ2-7; tentatively, D is TRBD1 (7 bases). Germline V gene data show CDR1 as SGHAT and CDR2 as FQNNGV. V was shortened by 0 bases and J by 11 bases, with 17 bases between the two germline ends. This CDR3 has 14 amino acids. The CDR3 DNA is TGTGCCAGCAGCTTAGATGGGAGTATCAGGGGGGAGTACTTC. Amino acid sequence: CASSLDGSIRGEYF.

This clonotype was seen many times. Here the CDR3 reads CASSYSTDTEAFF. CDR3 bases: TGTGCCAGCAGTTACTCCACAGACACTGAAGCTTTCTTT. This chain uses TRBV6-5 with TRBJ1-1, with no clear D. CDR1 is MNHEY, CDR2 SVGAGI, per germline. There are 13 residues in the CDR3. Trimming took off 0 bases at V and 3 bases at J, with 5 bases between the two ends.

This clonotype was seen at least ten times. The CDR3 spells CATSRPGTYNEQFF. The CDR3 DNA reads TGTGCCACCAGCAGACCCGGGACCTACAATGAGCAGTTCTTC. This chain links TRBV15 with TRBJ2-1; a possible D gene is TRBD2 (5 bases). Germline V CDR1 and CDR2: LNHNV, YYDKDF (reference sequence). The V end was cut by 2 bases, the J end by 2 bases, with 7 bases between. CDR3 length: 14 amino acids.

For this clonotype: Germline is not matched at one junction end, which may reflect a read error. The chain combines TRBV9 with TRBJ2-5, with D possibly matching TRBD2 (5 bases). Germline values: CDR1 SGDLS, CDR2 YYNGEE. CDR3 length: 14 residues. The CDR3 sequence: CASSGGSNRETQCF. In nucleotides, the CDR3 is TGTGCCAGCAGCGGCGGGTCTAATCGAGAGACCCAGTGCTTC.

In the case of this clonotype: This may be a read error: a much more frequent sequence differs by one nucleotide. The chain is built from TRBV18 and TRBJ2-7; D is unresolved. CDR1 and CDR2 from the germline V gene are KGHSH and LQKENI. The V end was cut by 3 bases, the J end by 0 bases, with 12 bases between. The CDR3 is 15 amino acids. The CDR3 coding sequence is TGTGCCAGCTCACCCCGGGCAGTGAGCTCCTACGAGCAGTACTTC. It is translated as CASSPRAVSSYEQYF.

This clonotype was counted a few times. The rearrangement uses TRBV7-2 and TRBJ2-1; 8 bases align to TRBD2. This CDR3 is built from 16 residues. CDR1 is SGHTA and CDR2 is FQGNSA in the germline V gene. V dropped 5 bases and J dropped 5; count of bases not matched to a gene: 11. CDR3 region: CASSLMGGRYDNEQFF. The CDR3 region has the DNA TGTGCCAGCAGCCTAATGGGCGGGAGGTATGACAATGAGCAGTTCTTC.

This clonotype was seen repeatedly, ten times or more. The rearrangement uses TRBV7-9 and TRBJ2-3, with a weak D call TRBD1 (6 bases). Germline V gene lookup returns CDR1 SEHNR and CDR2 FQNEAQ (reference sequence). The CDR3 runs 15 residues. With 5 bases removed from V and 3 bases from J, the gap between germline ends came to 15 bases. The CDR3 region has the DNA TGTGCCAGCAGCCTTTCAGGGGATCCTACAGATACGCAGTATTTT. Protein: CASSLSGDPTDTQYF.

The rearrangement links TRBV20-1 to TRBJ2-7; 7 bases align to TRBD1. CDR1 and CDR2 from the germline V gene are DFQATT and SNEGSKA (reference sequence). The length of the CDR3 is 14 residues. With V trimmed by 7 bases and J by 5 bases, 14 bases remained unmatched. This CDR3 reads CSVRSRQGGNEQYF. In DNA, the CDR3 is TGCAGTGTTCGGAGCAGACAGGGTGGCAACGAGCAGTACTTC.

The count of this clonotype is one. This clone may be a read error of a much larger clone one base away. V is TRBV3-1 and J is TRBJ1-5, with 9 bases matching TRBD1. CDR1 LGHDT and CDR2 YNNKEL come from the germline V gene (reference sequence). The CDR3 is 15 residues long. CDR3 sequence (DNA): TGTGCCGGCAGCCAAGACGCGACAGGGGGACAGCCCCAGCATTTT. Protein product: CAGSQDATGGQPQHF.

A few counts support this clonotype. The V and J genes are TRBV4-1 and TRBJ1-3; no clear D gene. Germline lookup yields CDR1 MGHRA and CDR2 YSYEKL. The CDR3 contains 16 residues. The V and J ends lost 0 bases and 0 bases respectively, with 9 bases between them. In DNA form, the CDR3 reads TGCGCCAGCAGCCAAGATGGCAGCCGCTCTGGAAACACCATATATTTT. Amino acids: CASSQDGSRSGNTIYF.

The rearrangement links TRBV27 to TRBJ2-2; 7 nucleotides match TRBD1. Germline V gene data show CDR1 as MNHEY and CDR2 as SMNVEV (reference sequence). V lost 8 bases to trimming and J lost 5 bases; unmatched junction nucleotides: 11. CDR3 length: 15 residues. As DNA, the CDR3 is TGTGCCAGCGGGGAAGGGGGCGCGTGGACCGGGGAGCTGTTTTTT. Protein: CASGEGGAWTGELFF.

This chain joins TRBV12-3 or TRBV12-4 and TRBJ2-3, with TRBD1 matching over 9 bases. V lost 6 bases to trimming and J lost 1 base; unmatched junction nucleotides: 14. This CDR3 is 18 amino acids long. The CDR3 region has the DNA TGTGCCAGCAGCTTCCCAAGGACAGGGGCACGGGGCACAGATACGCAGTATTTT. It codes for CASSFPRTGARGTDTQYF.

This clonotype was seen at least ten times. DNA of the CDR3: TGTGCCAGCAGTTGGGGACTAGCGGGAGCAGATACGCAGTATTTT. Its protein is CASSWGLAGADTQYF. The V and J genes are TRBV27 and TRBJ2-3; TRBD2 aligns across 14 bases. Germline values: CDR1 MNHEY, CDR2 SMNVEV (reference sequence). J lost 4 bases, V lost 4 bases, and 1 base had no gene match. The length of the CDR3 is 15 residues.

This clonotype was picked up many times. This chain links TRBV27 with TRBJ2-7, with D unresolved. Germline V gene lookup returns CDR1 MNHEY and CDR2 SMNVEV (reference sequence). Trimming took 1 base from V and 2 from J, leaving 9 bases between them. This CDR3 comprises 14 residues. CDR3 in DNA: TGTGCCAGCAGTTTATTGGCTCTACCCTACGAGCAGTACTTC. Translation: CASSLLALPYEQYF.

This clonotype was detected many times. The gene calls are TRBV9 and TRBJ1-1; D ambiguous. Trimming took off 2 bases at V and 6 bases at J, with 11 bases between the two ends. CDR1 is SGDLS, CDR2 YYNGEE, per germline. The CDR3 loop spans 13 amino acids. Here the CDR3 DNA reads TGTGCCAGCAGCGTTAACCCGTCGCCTGAAGCTTTCTTT. Translation gives CASSVNPSPEAFF. The variable domain in full, with the rest retrieved from reference TRBV9 and TRBJ1-1, is DSGVTQTPKHLITATGQRVTLRCSPRSGDLSVYWYQQSLDQGLQFLIQYYNGEERAKGNILERFSAQQFPDLHSELNLSSLELGDSALYFCASSVNPSPEAFFGQGTRLTVV.

J is TRBJ1-2 and V is TRBV6-5; 8 bases are a match to TRBD1. Germline CDR1 is MNHEY and CDR2 is SVGAGI. V was pared by 7 bases and J by 4 bases, with 11 bases of the junction left unmatched. This CDR3 has 15 amino acids. In DNA, the CDR3 is TGTGCCAGCACCGAAAAGGCAGGGGGCTTCTATGGCTACACCTTC. Translated, it gives CASTEKAGGFYGYTF.